The text below deals with one T cell receptor (beta chain). The antigen it binds to is not known. No qualities accompany the bases; no much larger clone lies one base away. The data were taken from a study of CD4+ T cells in melanoma (dated 2022 in TCRdb). A note on the overall study: Neoantigen-specific CD4+ T cells in human melanoma were investigated in the study.

Donors were patients with melanoma. The full study reports these points: Neoantigen-specific CD4+ T cells were reported to be correlated with the function of CD8+ T cells, macrophages and B cells. Neoantigen-specific CD4+ T cells in melanoma were reported to show diverse differentiation states.

The CDR3 has 9 amino acids, counting the end cysteine and phenylalanine. CDR3 DNA only is kept here, 27 bases in frame from base 1. V drops 7 bases and J drops 7 bases, leaving 4 bases in between. Via the germline V gene, CDR1 is SNHLY and CDR2 FYNNEI. Library creation used the immunoSEQ multiplex PCR assay. In its TCRdb copy, this immuneACCESS table keeps in-frame sequences only and misses some clones. Where compared with another copy, unresolved V genes explain less than half of these, and the others have no known cause. The sample table contains some 120,000 clones; only one count was recorded for over 80% of them. The ten largest clones represent less than 4% of the sample.

The V and J genes are TRBV2 and TRBJ1-1; the D gene assignment is ambiguous. The sequenced material came from peripheral blood. The clonotype comes from a human donor with melanoma. The CDR3 protein sequence reads: CASNLEAFF. The DNA sequence follows: TGTGCCAGCAATCTTGAAGCTTTCTTT.